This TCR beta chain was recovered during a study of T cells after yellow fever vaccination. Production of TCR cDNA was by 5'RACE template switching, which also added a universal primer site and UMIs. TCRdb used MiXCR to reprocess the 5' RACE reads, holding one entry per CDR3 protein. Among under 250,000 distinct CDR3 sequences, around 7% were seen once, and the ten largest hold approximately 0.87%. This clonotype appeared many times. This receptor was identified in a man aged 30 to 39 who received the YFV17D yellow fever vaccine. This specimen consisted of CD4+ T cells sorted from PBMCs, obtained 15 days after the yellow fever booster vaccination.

The CDR3 sequence is CASSLGGQGYTEAFF. The CDR3, as DNA: TGTGCCAGCAGCTTAGGGGGACAGGGCTACACTGAAGCTTTCTTT. V is TRBV7-2 and J is TRBJ1-1; TRBD1 matches 9 bases. There are 15 residues in the CDR3. Trimming took 1 base from V and 3 from J; bases not matched to a gene: 3. Looked up from germline, CDR1 is SGHTA and CDR2 is FQGNSA.